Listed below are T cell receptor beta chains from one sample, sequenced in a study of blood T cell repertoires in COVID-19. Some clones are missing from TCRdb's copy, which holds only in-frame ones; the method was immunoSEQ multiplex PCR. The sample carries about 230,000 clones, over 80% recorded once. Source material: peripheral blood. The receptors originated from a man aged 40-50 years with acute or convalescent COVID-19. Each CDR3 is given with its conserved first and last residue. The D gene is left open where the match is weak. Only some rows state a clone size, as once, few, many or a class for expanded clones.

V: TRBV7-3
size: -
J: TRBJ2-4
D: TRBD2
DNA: TGTGCCAGCAGCCTACCAGGCAGCGGGAGGGCCGGGGACATTCAGTACTTC
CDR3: CASSLPGSGRAGDIQYF

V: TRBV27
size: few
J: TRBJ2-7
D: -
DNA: TGTGCCAGCAGCTCCCATCCGGACATACTCTACGAGCAGTACTTC
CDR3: CASSSHPDILYEQYF

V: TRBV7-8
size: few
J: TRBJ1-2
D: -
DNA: TGTGCCAGCAGCTTAGGGTCGGGGGTTTATGGCTACACCTTC
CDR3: CASSLGSGVYGYTF

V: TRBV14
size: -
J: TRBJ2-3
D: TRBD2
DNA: TGTGCCAGCAGCCTTTTAGCGGGAGGCTCCGCTACGCAGTATTTT
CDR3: CASSLLAGGSATQYF

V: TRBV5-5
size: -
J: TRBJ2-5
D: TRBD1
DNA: TGTGCCAGCAGCAAACAGGGGGCTGAGACCCAGTACTTC
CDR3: CASSKQGAETQYF

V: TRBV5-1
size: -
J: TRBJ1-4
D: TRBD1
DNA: TGCGCCAGCAGCTTGGGACAGGGGGTCGCTAATGAAAAACTGTTTTTT
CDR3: CASSLGQGVANEKLFF

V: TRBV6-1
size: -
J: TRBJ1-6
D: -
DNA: TGTGCCAGCAGTGATTGGCCAGGCAGTTCACCCCTCCACTTT
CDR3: CASSDWPGSSPLHF

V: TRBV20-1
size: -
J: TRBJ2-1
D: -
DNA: TGCAGTGCTAGTTGGCCCCCCAATGAGCAGTTCTTC
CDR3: CSASWPPNEQFF

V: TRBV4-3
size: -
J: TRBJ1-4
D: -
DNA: TGCGCCAGCAGCCCCTGGGCGGGTGGGTGGGTTGAAAAACTGTTTTTT
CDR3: CASSPWAGGWVEKLFF

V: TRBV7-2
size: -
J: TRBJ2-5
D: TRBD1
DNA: TGTGCCAGCAGCTTAAATGCAGGGGGCGAGACCCAGTACTTC
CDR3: CASSLNAGGETQYF

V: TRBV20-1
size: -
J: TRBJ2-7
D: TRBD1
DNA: TGCAGTGCTAGTGACAGGGTCTACGAGCAGTACTTC
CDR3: CSASDRVYEQYF

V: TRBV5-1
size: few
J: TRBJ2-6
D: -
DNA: TGCGCCAGCAGTGCACCTCGAGGCTCTGGGGCCAACGTCCTGACTTTC
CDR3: CASSAPRGSGANVLTF

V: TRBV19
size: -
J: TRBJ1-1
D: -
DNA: TGTGCCAGTAGTATACAGGGCACTGAAGCTTTCTTT
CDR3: CASSIQGTEAFF

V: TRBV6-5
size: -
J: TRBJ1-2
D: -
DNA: TGTGCCAGCAGTTACTCGCTTCCGAGGGGGAATAATGGCTACACCTTC
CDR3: CASSYSLPRGNNGYTF

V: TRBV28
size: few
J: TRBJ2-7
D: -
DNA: TGTGCCAGCAGGACTAACTACGAGCAGTACTTC
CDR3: CASRTNYEQYF

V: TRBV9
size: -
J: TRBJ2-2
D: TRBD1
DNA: TGTGCCAGCAGCGTAGGGACAGGGGCGGCCGGGGAGCTGTTTTTT
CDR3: CASSVGTGAAGELFF

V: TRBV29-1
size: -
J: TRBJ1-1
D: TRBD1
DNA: TGCAGCGTTCCAACAGGGGTCAACATGAACACTGAAGCTTTCTTT
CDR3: CSVPTGVNMNTEAFF

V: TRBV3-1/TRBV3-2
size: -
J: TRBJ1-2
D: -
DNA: TGTGCCAGCAGCCCAGATCAGGGGTACTATGGCTACACCTTC
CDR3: CASSPDQGYYGYTF

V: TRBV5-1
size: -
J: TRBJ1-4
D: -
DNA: TGCGCCAGCAGCTTGAGGGGCGCTGAAAAACTGTTTTTT
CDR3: CASSLRGAEKLFF

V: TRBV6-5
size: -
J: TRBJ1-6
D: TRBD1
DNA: TGTGCCAGCAGTCCCGGGACAGGAAAGGGGTCACCCCTCCACTTT
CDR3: CASSPGTGKGSPLHF

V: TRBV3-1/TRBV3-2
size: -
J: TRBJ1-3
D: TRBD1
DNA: TGTGCCAGCAGCAACCCCGGGACAGGGGGACACACCATATATTTT
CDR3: CASSNPGTGGHTIYF

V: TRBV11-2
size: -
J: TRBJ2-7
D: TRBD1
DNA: TGTGCCAGCAGCCCTGGCCAGGGGGCCTACGAGCAGTACTTC
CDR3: CASSPGQGAYEQYF

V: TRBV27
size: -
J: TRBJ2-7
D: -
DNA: TGTGCCAGCAGTCCGTCGTTTGTTGTGTCCTACGAGCAGTACTTC
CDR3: CASSPSFVVSYEQYF

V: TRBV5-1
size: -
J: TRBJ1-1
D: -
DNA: TGCGCCAGCAGCTTGGGTGGTCTACTCGGGACTGAAGCTTTCTTT
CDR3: CASSLGGLLGTEAFF